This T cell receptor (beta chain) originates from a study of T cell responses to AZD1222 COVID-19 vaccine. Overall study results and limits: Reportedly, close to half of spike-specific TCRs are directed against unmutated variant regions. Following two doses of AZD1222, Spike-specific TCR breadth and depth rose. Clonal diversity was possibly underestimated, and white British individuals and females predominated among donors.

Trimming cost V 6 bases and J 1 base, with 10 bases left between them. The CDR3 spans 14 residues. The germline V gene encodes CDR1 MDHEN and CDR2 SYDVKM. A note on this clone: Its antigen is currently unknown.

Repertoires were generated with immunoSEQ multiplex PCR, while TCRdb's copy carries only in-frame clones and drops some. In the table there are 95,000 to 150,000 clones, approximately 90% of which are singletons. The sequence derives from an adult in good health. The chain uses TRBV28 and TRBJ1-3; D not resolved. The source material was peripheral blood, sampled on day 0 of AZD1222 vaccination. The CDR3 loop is CASRNGGSGNTIYF. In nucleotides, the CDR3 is TGTGCCAGCAGGAATGGAGGTTCTGGAAACACCATATATTTT.